The present T cell receptor (beta chain) was sequenced within a study of shared clonotypes between healthy human individuals. Sorted-subset replicate PCR reactions were performed with roughly 200 ng DNA, corresponding to about 30,000 T cell genomes. TCRdb keeps only in-frame clones here, not all; method: immunoSEQ multiplex PCR. The repertoire holds 2 million to 2.5 million clones, with roughly 93% as singletons. Notes on this clone: No antigen is known for it.

Overall study results and limits: Among a handful of donors, approximately 5% of naive CD4 clonotypes were found in common.

This TCR was recovered from a man younger than 35 in good health. Some clones in this sample may be carry-over from other donors' samples. The sample taken for sequencing was naive CD4+ T cells from PBMCs. Subset noted: CD45RA+ positively selected.

Here the CDR3 reads CASSWGTVNTEAFF. DNA for the CDR3: TGTGCCAGCAGTTGGGGGACGGTGAACACTGAAGCTTTCTTT. The chain couples TRBV6-5 to TRBJ1-1; a possible D gene is TRBD1 (5 bases). There are 14 residues in the CDR3. Trimming removed 4 bases from V and 0 bases from J, with 9 bases in between. In germline, CDR1 is MNHEY, CDR2 SVGAGI.